The 22 T cell receptor beta chains presented below share a single source sample, sequenced in a study of naive and memory T cell subsets listed by TCRdb under 2017. The library was obtained by UMI-ligation and nested PCR. The reads were generated on an Illumina MiSeq. To cover both TRBC1 and TRBC2, the beta constant-region primer consisted of an equimolar mix of two oligonucleotides. TCRdb reprocessed the public reads (quality trimming at Q25 with fastp, clone calling with MiXCR) and kept in-frame beta chains. Under each unique CDR3 protein, matching rows form one entry showing the most common genes and DNA. A total of about 85,000 distinct CDR3 sequences appear in this sample, about an eighth of them only once. The ten largest clonotypes hold approximately 0.93% of the sample. Sequencing input: central memory CD4+ T cells from blood. This specimen's cell subset or site label, per the study, means: central memory, CD45RA- CD27+. All receptors derive from a human donor in good health.

The rearrangement joins TRBV29-1 to TRBJ1-5; D gene unclear. The CDR3 is 10 residues long. The ends were cut back, 4 bases at V and 8 bases at J, with 6 bases in the middle. Per germline, CDR1 SQVTM and CDR2 ANQGSEA. This chain's CDR3 is CSVGPEPQHF. The CDR3 DNA sequence: TGCAGCGTTGGGCCCGAGCCCCAGCATTTT.

This chain connects TRBV5-5 to TRBJ2-3, with a tentative D call TRBD2 (6 bases). CDR1 and CDR2 from the germline V gene are SGHKS and YYEKEE (reference sequence). V gave up 4 bases and J gave up 6 bases, with 15 bases separating them. The CDR3 is 14 residues long. DNA for the CDR3: TGTGCCAGCAGCCCGGGGACTCCCCGGGATACGCAGTATTTT. It yields the protein CASSPGTPRDTQYF.

The chain recombines TRBV20-1 with TRBJ1-2; D unclear. V dropped 5 bases and J dropped 5 bases, with 12 bases sitting between them. This CDR3 contains 12 residues. Germline values: CDR1 DFQATT, CDR2 SNEGSKA (reference sequence). CDR3 protein: CSADRRIYGYTF. CDR3 bases: TGCAGTGCTGATCGGAGGATATATGGCTACACCTTC.

V and J are TRBV21-1 and TRBJ1-6; the DNA was not compared with TRBD1, the D call given in the table. TRBV21-1 is classified as a pseudogene. The CDR3 is made up of 15 amino acids. The DNA for the CDR3 is TGTGCCAGCAGCAAAGAGGGGACAGGGAGATCACCCCTCCACTTT. Protein: CASSKEGTGRSPLHF.

This clonotype came up many times. The chain is built from TRBV30 and TRBJ2-3; 7 nucleotides line up with TRBD2. The CDR3 runs 15 residues. The germline V gene has CDR1 GTSNPN and CDR2 SVGIG (reference sequence). Trimming at V came to 0 bases and at J to 5 bases, leaving 8 bases not matched to a gene. The chain's CDR3 is CAWSVPAGAVDTQYF. The CDR3 bases are TGTGCCTGGAGTGTACCGGCGGGAGCGGTAGATACGCAGTATTTT.

This clonotype was counted only a few times. V gene TRBV7-9 combines with J gene TRBJ2-7; D may be TRBD1 or TRBD2 (6 bases each). This CDR3 is 13 amino acids long. Deletions cut 5 bases from V and 6 bases from J, with 14 bases between. The germline V gene encodes CDR1 SEHNR and CDR2 FQNEAQ (reference sequence). DNA for the CDR3: TGTGCCAGCAGCCAGGAAGGGGGGCGCGAGCAGTACTTC. Translation gives CASSQEGGREQYF.

The table lists this clonotype with a few counts. This chain links TRBV7-2 with TRBJ2-5, with a tentative D call TRBD2 (6 bases). Trimming pared 3 bases from V and 4 bases from J, leaving 12 bases between. This CDR3 comprises 14 residues. The germline V gene has CDR1 SGHTA and CDR2 FQGNSA. The CDR3 loop is CASSFGHGRETQYF. The CDR3, as DNA: TGTGCCAGCAGCTTCGGTCACGGGAGAGAGACCCAGTACTTC. The full variable domain, rest sourced from reference TRBV7-2 and TRBJ2-5, is GAGVSQSPSNKVTEKGKDVELRCDPISGHTALYWYRQSLGQGLEFLIYFQGNSAPDKSGLPSDRFSAERTGGSVSTLTIQRTQQEDSAVYLCASSFGHGRETQYFGPGTRLLVL.

This clonotype was observed many times. V is TRBV5-8 and J is TRBJ2-3, with 10 bases lining up with TRBD2. Unmatched junction bases numbered 3, after V lost 4 bases and J lost 1 base. Germline V gene lookup returns CDR1 SGHTS and CDR2 YDEGEE. This CDR3 has 15 amino acids. The CDR3 here is CASSPGTSGTDTQYF. CDR3 nucleotide sequence: TGTGCCAGCAGCCCAGGGACTAGCGGCACAGATACGCAGTATTTT.

The chain recombines TRBV20-1 with TRBJ2-1, with D perhaps matching TRBD1 or TRBD2 (5 bases each). This CDR3 has 12 residues. Trimming took 7 bases from V and 0 from J, leaving 7 bases between them. CDR1 is DFQATT and CDR2 is SNEGSKA in the germline V gene (reference sequence). In nucleotides, the CDR3 is TGCAGTGTAGGGACCTCCTACAATGAGCAGTTCTTC. Translated: CSVGTSYNEQFF.

There are many counts of this clonotype. The chain has TRBV6-2 or TRBV6-3 and TRBJ2-4; tentatively, D is TRBD1 (5 bases). Trimming removed 0 bases from V and 1 base from J, with 19 bases in between. Per the germline V gene, CDR1 is MNHEY and CDR2 is SVGEGT. The CDR3 has 19 amino acids. The CDR3 region is CASSYSIHGQKSAKNIQYF. CDR3 nucleotide sequence: TGTGCCAGCAGTTACTCGATCCACGGACAAAAATCGGCCAAAAACATTCAGTACTTC.

V gene TRBV29-1 combines with J gene TRBJ2-1; 11 bases are a match to TRBD2. The CDR3 covers 18 residues. V lost 7 bases, J lost 10 bases, and 24 bases stayed unmatched. Germline CDR1 and CDR2: SQVTM and ANQGSEA. CDR3 in DNA: TGCAGCGCCCTGGGGACAGGGATCATAGCGGGAGGGCCCAGCGAGCAGTTCTTC. Translation gives CSALGTGIIAGGPSEQFF.

This clonotype was detected only once. This may arise from a read error, as a much more abundant clone is one base away. CDR3 nucleotides: TGTGCCAGCAGCTTTTCTAGCGGGAGGTACGAGACCCAGTACTTC. Residues: CASSFSSGRYETQYF. The gene calls are TRBV5-4 and TRBJ2-5, with 11 bases aligning to TRBD2. J gave up 5 bases and V 2 bases, and 5 bases lay outside the gene matches. This CDR3 comprises 15 residues. Per germline, CDR1 SGHNT and CDR2 YYREEE (reference sequence).

This clonotype has at least ten counts. The V gene is TRBV19, the J gene TRBJ1-1; 9 nucleotides align to TRBD1. V lost 5 bases and J lost 5; bases outside the gene matches: 6. The germline V gene encodes CDR1 LNHDA and CDR2 SQIVND (reference sequence). There are 14 residues in the CDR3. The CDR3 DNA follows: TGTGCCAGTAGTCCCGGGACAGGGAAGACTGAAGCTTTCTTT. This translates into CASSPGTGKTEAFF. The full variable domain, completed using reference TRBV19 and TRBJ1-1, is DGGITQSPKYLFRKEGQNVTLSCEQNLNHDAMYWYRQDPGQGLRLIYYSQIVNDFQKGDIAEGYSVSREKKESFPLTVTSAQKNPTAFYLCASSPGTGKTEAFFGQGTRLTVV.

The chain uses TRBV29-1 and TRBJ1-1; no firm D call. V lost 3 bases to trimming and J lost 7 bases, with 9 bases between them. Looked up from germline, CDR1 is SQVTM and CDR2 is ANQGSEA. This CDR3 has 11 amino acids. CDR3 nucleotides: TGCAGCGTTGATCCACGGAATGAAGCTTTCTTT. Its protein product is CSVDPRNEAFF.

This clonotype was detected many times. V is TRBV3-1 and J is TRBJ2-7, with D maybe TRBD1 (5 bases). V was clipped by 4 bases and J by 3 bases, with 16 bases between them. There are 15 residues in the CDR3. Germline V CDR1 and CDR2: LGHDT, YNNKEL (reference sequence). The CDR3 bases are TGTGCCAGCAGCCGCATCCCTGGGGCCCTCTACGAGCAGTACTTC. It specifies CASSRIPGALYEQYF.

This clonotype was counted at least ten times. The chain has TRBV7-2 and TRBJ2-3; D not resolved. This CDR3 has 11 residues. The germline V gene has CDR1 SGHTA and CDR2 FQGNSA. Trimming took 2 bases from V and 5 from J, leaving 2 bases between them. The CDR3 protein is CASSLLDTQYF. CDR3 coding DNA: TGTGCCAGCAGCTTACTAGATACGCAGTATTTT.

This clonotype was seen many times. CDR3 DNA sequence: TGCAGTGCTAGAACCTCCGGGACTAGCGGGAGAGGGTACAATGAGCAGTTCTTC. This gives the protein CSARTSGTSGRGYNEQFF. The J gene is TRBJ2-1, the V gene TRBV20-1; 14 bases line up with TRBD2. The CDR3 sequence is 18 residues long. V shed 2 bases, J shed 4 bases, and the junction held 10 bases outside the gene matches. CDR1 DFQATT and CDR2 SNEGSKA come from the germline V gene (reference sequence).

This clonotype was detected ten times or more. This chain uses TRBV9 with TRBJ2-3; TRBD2 is a possible D gene (6 bases). V lost 2 bases and J lost 4, with 14 bases in between. The CDR3 runs to 15 residues. Germline CDR1 and CDR2: SGDLS and YYNGEE. CDR3: CASSVGWRDSDTQYF. The CDR3 bases are TGTGCCAGCAGCGTGGGGTGGAGGGACTCAGATACGCAGTATTTT.

The table lists this clonotype with many counts. The chain recombines TRBV20-1 with TRBJ2-1, with TRBD2 identical over 7 bases. Unmatched junction bases numbered 12, after V lost 0 bases and J lost 1 base. This CDR3 region has 18 residues. CDR1 and CDR2 from the germline V gene are DFQATT and SNEGSKA (reference sequence). The CDR3 loop reads CSARDFGLVRSSYNEQFF. CDR3 nucleotides: TGCAGTGCTAGAGATTTTGGACTAGTTCGATCGTCCTACAATGAGCAGTTCTTC.

This clonotype was recorded many times. This sequence joins TRBV5-6 and TRBJ1-1; maybe TRBD1 (6 bases). CDR3 length equals 16 residues. The V and J ends lost 2 bases and 0 bases respectively, with 14 bases between them. The germline V gene encodes CDR1 SGHDT and CDR2 YYEEEE. CDR3 sequence: CASSFRDKILNTEAFF. The CDR3 nucleotides read TGTGCCAGCAGCTTTCGGGACAAGATTCTGAACACTGAAGCTTTCTTT.

This clonotype was observed a handful of times. This chain connects TRBV10-1 to TRBJ2-3, with D maybe TRBD2 (5 bases). Trimming cost V 4 bases and J 3 bases, with 8 bases left between them. CDR1 is WNHNN, CDR2 SYGVQD, per germline (reference sequence). The CDR3 extends over 13 amino acids. The CDR3 spells CASSGVATDTQYF. The CDR3 DNA follows: TGCGCCAGCAGTGGGGTAGCGACAGATACGCAGTATTTT.

The chain employs TRBV20-1 and TRBJ2-7; 7 nucleotides agree with TRBD2. The CDR3 extends over 15 amino acids. V trimming: 3 bases; J trimming: 3 bases; junction bases outside the gene matches: 11. Germline CDR1 reads DFQATT; CDR2 reads SNEGSKA (reference sequence). CDR3 DNA: TGCAGTGCTAGCAGACTAGCCTCGAGGGGCTACGAGCAGTACTTC. This translates into CSASRLASRGYEQYF.